This record covers a single T cell receptor (beta chain). Its specificity is not known. The sample originates from a study of shared clonotypes between healthy human individuals. Whole-study findings and limits: Sorted-subset samples were not fully sequenced, rarefaction indicated. It was the non-shared clonotypes that had lower generation probabilities than clonotypes shared by all four donors.

The CDR3 sequence is 14 residues long. V was shortened by 4 bases and J by 8 bases, with 15 bases between the two germline ends. Germline assignment: CDR1 MNHNS and CDR2 SASEGT. Among the donors, all were Caucasian adults who lived in Nashville, Tennessee. Splitting of each subset's genomic DNA was done evenly across several immunoSEQ plates. Assay used: immunoSEQ multiplex PCR; TCRdb lists only in-frame clones, some missing. The sample contains a few million clones, approximately 95% of which appear only once. Sequencing was carried out using naive CD4+ T cells from PBMCs. Subset reported: CD45RA+ positively selected. The genes are TRBV6-1 and TRBJ2-1, with no clear D. The receptor was isolated from a man aged 18 to 30 in good health. Some clones in this sample may be carry-over from other donors' samples. The CDR3 nucleotides are TGTGCCAGCAGTGGCCGATGGGGATCTTATGAGCAGTTCTTC. This codes for CASSGRWGSYEQFF.